This T cell receptor beta chain was profiled in a study of blood T cell repertoires in COVID-19. Study at large: The United States, Italy and Spain supplied acute and convalescent COVID-19 samples. T cells, B-cell-depleted T cells, or PBMCs supplied cDNA or gDNA.

There are 15 residues in the CDR3. The germline V gene has CDR1 MNHEY and CDR2 SVGAGI. Trimming removed 6 bases from V and 5 bases from J; junction bases left unmatched: 8. The table came from immunoSEQ multiplex PCR; TCRdb's copy has only in-frame clones and leaves some out. The profile shows under 75,000 clones, about 76% of them singletons. V and J are TRBV6-5 and TRBJ2-2; the match to TRBD1 covers 8 bases. The clonotype was recovered from an elderly woman with acute or convalescent COVID-19. The sequencing input was peripheral blood. The CDR3: CASRKTGAKTGELFF. CDR3 nucleotides: TGTGCCAGCAGAAAGACAGGGGCTAAAACCGGGGAGCTGTTTTTT.